The source of this T cell receptor beta chain is a study of T cell responses to AZD1222 COVID-19 vaccine. As for this clone: Its antigen is unidentified.

Data came from immunoSEQ multiplex PCR; TCRdb stores just in-frame clones and leaves some out. This sample has around 89,000 clones, with about 88% found just once. Study-wide results and limits: Reports say nearly half of spike-specific TCRs go after unmutated variant regions. Spike-specific TCR repertoires showed rising breadth and depth after two AZD1222 doses. The span of vaccine-associated CD4 TCRs extended across spike, with dominance at 160-218 and 743-854. Baseline serology detected seropositivity in only a handful of AZD1222 recipients.

The CDR3 spans 12 residues. V was pared by 2 bases and J by 8 bases, with 7 bases between. The sample here was peripheral blood, taken 28 days after the second AZD1222 dose. V and J are TRBV12-3 or TRBV12-4 and TRBJ2-1; possible D gene TRBD1, 5 bases. This receptor was obtained from an adult who received the AZD1222 COVID-19 vaccine. The CDR3: CASSLFRDEQFF. DNA of the CDR3: TGTGCCAGCAGTTTATTCAGGGATGAGCAGTTCTTC.